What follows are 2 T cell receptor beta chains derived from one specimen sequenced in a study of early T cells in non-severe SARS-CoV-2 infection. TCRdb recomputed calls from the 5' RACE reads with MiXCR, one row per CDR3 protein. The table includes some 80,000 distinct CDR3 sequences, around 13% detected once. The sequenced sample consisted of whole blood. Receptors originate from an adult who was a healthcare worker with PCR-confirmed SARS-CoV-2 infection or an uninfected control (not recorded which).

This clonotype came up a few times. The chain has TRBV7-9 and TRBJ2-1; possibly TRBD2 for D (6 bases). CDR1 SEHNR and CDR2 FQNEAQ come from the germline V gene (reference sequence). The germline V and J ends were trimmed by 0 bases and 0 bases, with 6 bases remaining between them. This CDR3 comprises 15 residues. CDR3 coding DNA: TGTGCCAGCAGCTTAGCGGGACTCTCCTACAATGAGCAGTTCTTC. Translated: CASSLAGLSYNEQFF.

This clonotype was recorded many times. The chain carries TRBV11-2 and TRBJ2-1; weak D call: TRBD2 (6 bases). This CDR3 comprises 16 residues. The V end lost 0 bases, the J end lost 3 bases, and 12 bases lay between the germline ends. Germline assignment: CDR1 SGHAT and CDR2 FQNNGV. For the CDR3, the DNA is TGTGCCAGCAGCTTAGATCCCGGGGACTTCTACAATGAGCAGTTCTTC. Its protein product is CASSLDPGDFYNEQFF.